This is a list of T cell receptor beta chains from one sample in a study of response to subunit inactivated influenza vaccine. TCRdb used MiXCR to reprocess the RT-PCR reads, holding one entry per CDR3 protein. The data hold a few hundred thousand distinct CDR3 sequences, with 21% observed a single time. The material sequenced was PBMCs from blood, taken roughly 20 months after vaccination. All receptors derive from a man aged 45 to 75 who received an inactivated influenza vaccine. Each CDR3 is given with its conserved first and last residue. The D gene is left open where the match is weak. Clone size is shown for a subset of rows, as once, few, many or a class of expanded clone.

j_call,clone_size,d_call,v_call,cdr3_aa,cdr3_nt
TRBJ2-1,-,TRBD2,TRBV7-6,CASSPTGLAGSYNEQFF,TGTGCCAGCAGCCCTACGGGACTAGCAGGCTCCTACAATGAGCAGTTCTTC
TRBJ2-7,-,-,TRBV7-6,CASSLASSPSYEQYF,TGTGCCAGCAGCTTAGCTAGCTCTCCCTCCTACGAGCAGTACTTC
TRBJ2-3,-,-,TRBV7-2,CASSLGGAGKDTQYF,TGTGCCAGCAGCTTAGGAGGGGCGGGAAAAGATACGCAGTATTTT
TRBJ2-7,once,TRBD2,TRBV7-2,CASSPRRGSYEQYF,TGTGCCAGCAGCCCGAGGCGGGGGTCCTACGAGCAGTACTTC
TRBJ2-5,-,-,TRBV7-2,CASSLFSGGQETQYF,TGTGCCAGCAGCTTATTTAGTGGTGGCCAAGAGACCCAGTACTTC
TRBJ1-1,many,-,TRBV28,CASSYRSQGTEAFF,TGTGCCAGCAGTTACAGGAGCCAGGGCACTGAAGCTTTCTTT
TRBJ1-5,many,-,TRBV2,CASSVGTLIYSNQPQHF,TGTGCCAGCAGCGTCGGGACATTAATTTATAGCAATCAGCCCCAGCATTTT
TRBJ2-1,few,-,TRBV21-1,CASNLGRSSYNEQFF,TGTGCCAGCAACCTGGGACGGAGCTCCTACAATGAGCAGTTCTTC
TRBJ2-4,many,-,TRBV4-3,CASSQSGVAKNIQYF,TGCGCCAGCAGCCAGTCCGGTGTAGCCAAAAACATTCAGTACTTC
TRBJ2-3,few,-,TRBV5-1,CASSPRGGGDTQYF,TGCGCCAGCAGCCCCCGGGGAGGGGGAGATACGCAGTATTTT
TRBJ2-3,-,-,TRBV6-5,CASSYFSGRTDTQYF,TGTGCCAGCAGTTACTTTAGCGGACGCACAGATACGCAGTATTTT
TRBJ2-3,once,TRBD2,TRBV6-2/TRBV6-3,CASSYLAGDLSQYF,TGTGCCAGCAGTTACCTAGCGGGAGATTTGTCGCAGTATTTT
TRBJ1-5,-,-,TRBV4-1,CASSQEAVPHQPQHF,TGCGCCAGCAGCCAAGAGGCCGTCCCCCATCAGCCCCAGCATTTT
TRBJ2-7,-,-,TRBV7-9,CASSEGSFRSYEQYF,TGTGCCAGCAGCGAGGGGTCCTTTAGGTCCTACGAGCAGTACTTC
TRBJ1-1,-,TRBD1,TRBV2,CASIEGGQGAPNTEAFF,TGTGCCAGCATCGAAGGGGGTCAGGGGGCGCCGAACACTGAAGCTTTCTTT
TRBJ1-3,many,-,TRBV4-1,CASSQAGPNLGNTIYF,TGCGCCAGCAGCCAGGCCGGGCCCAACCTTGGAAACACCATATATTTT
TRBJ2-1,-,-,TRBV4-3,CASSQGPSSYNEQFF,TGCGCCAGCAGCCAAGGGCCGAGCTCCTACAATGAGCAGTTCTTC
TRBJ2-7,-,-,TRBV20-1,CSARVPRGSYEQYF,TGCAGTGCTAGAGTCCCCAGGGGCTCCTACGAGCAGTACTTC
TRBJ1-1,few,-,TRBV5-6,CASSLVAIQAVNTEAFF,TGTGCCAGCAGCTTGGTAGCAATACAGGCCGTAAACACTGAAGCTTTCTTT
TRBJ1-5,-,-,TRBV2,CASSVEGGNQPQHF,TGTGCCAGCAGCGTCGAGGGCGGCAATCAGCCCCAGCATTTT
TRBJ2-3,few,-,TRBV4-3,CASSQLATTDTQYF,TGCGCCAGCAGCCAGCTAGCTACCACAGATACGCAGTATTTT
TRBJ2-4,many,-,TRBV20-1,CSARDRLTVGGAKNIQYF,TGCAGTGCTAGAGATCGTTTAACGGTCGGAGGAGCCAAAAACATTCAGTACTTC
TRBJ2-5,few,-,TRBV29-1,CSVDDRQETQYF,TGCAGCGTTGACGACAGGCAAGAGACCCAGTACTTC
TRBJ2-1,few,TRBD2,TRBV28,CASSFAVSGPYNEQFF,TGTGCCAGCAGTTTCGCCGTTAGCGGGCCGTACAATGAGCAGTTCTTC
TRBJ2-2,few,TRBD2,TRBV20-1,CSASTSGILGTGELFF,TGCAGTGCTAGTACTAGCGGGATCCTCGGTACCGGGGAGCTGTTTTTT
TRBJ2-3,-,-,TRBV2,CASSTTGHTDTQYF,TGTGCCAGCAGCACGACAGGTCACACAGATACGCAGTATTTT
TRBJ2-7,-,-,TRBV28,CASSTYEQYF,TGTGCCAGCAGTACGTACGAGCAGTACTTC
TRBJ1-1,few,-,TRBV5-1,CASSMQGGGNTEAFF,TGCGCCAGCAGCATGCAAGGGGGGGGGAACACTGAAGCTTTCTTT
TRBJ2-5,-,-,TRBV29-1,CSCVAPGETQYF,TGCAGCTGCGTAGCCCCGGGGGAGACCCAGTACTTC